One and the same sample provided the 5 T cell receptor beta chains below, sequenced in a study of blood T cell repertoires in COVID-19. The method was immunoSEQ multiplex PCR; TCRdb's version includes in-frame clones alone and lacks a portion of them. The sample holds about 140,000 clones, about 79% seen once. The sequenced material came from PBMCs or T cells enriched from blood (not recorded which). These receptors all stem from a woman aged 50 to 60 who had recovered from COVID-19.

This clone was seen at least ten times. The gene calls are TRBV5-1 and TRBJ1-1; D possibly corresponds to TRBD1 (6 bases). Germline CDR1 reads SGHRS; CDR2 reads YFSETQ. CDR3 length equals 13 residues. The V and J ends lost 2 bases and 1 base respectively, with 6 bases between them. The CDR3 region is CASSLQGNTEAFF. The CDR3, as DNA: TGCGCCAGCAGCTTACAGGGGAACACTGAAGCTTTCTTT.

This rearrangement joins TRBV14 to TRBJ1-1, with 7 bases aligning to TRBD1. From germline, CDR1 is SGHDN and CDR2 FVKESK. This CDR3 is built from 12 residues. The trim removed 4 bases at V and 5 bases at J, leaving 1 base unmatched. In nucleotides, the CDR3 is TGTGCCAGCAGCCGACAGGGAACTGAAGCTTTCTTT. This encodes CASSRQGTEAFF.

Written as DNA, the CDR3 is TGTGCCAGCTCGGCAGGTCACATGAACACTGAAGCTTTCTTT. Encoded protein: CASSAGHMNTEAFF. The chain carries TRBV18 and TRBJ1-1, with no clear D. Germline loops: CDR1 KGHSH, CDR2 LQKENI. V was pared by 6 bases and J by 0 bases, with 11 bases between. The CDR3 loop spans 14 amino acids.

This chain connects TRBV25-1 to TRBJ1-2; 7 nucleotides agree with TRBD1. The CDR3 loop spans 14 amino acids. V lost 5 bases, J lost 2 bases, and 5 bases stayed unmatched. Per germline, CDR1 MGHDK and CDR2 SYGVNS. The CDR3 protein is CASSTSTGNYGYTF. The CDR3 DNA reads TGTGCCAGCAGTACCTCGACAGGGAACTATGGCTACACCTTC.

The V and J genes are TRBV6-1 and TRBJ2-1; 7 bases fit TRBD2. This CDR3 comprises 17 residues. The J segment lost 2 bases and the V segment lost 3 bases, leaving 10 bases of the junction unmatched. Germline V CDR1 and CDR2: MNHNS, SASEGT. The CDR3 loop is CASSDGLAGAPYNEQFF. The CDR3 bases are TGTGCCAGCAGTGATGGTTTGGCGGGAGCACCCTACAATGAGCAGTTCTTC.